A single sample gave rise to the 2 T cell receptor beta chains below, sequenced in a study of OX40 agonist ivuxolimab in advanced cancers. TCRdb's table, derived via immunoSEQ multiplex PCR, lists solely in-frame clones and lacks some. The sample lists 60,000 to 85,000 clones, around 87% seen once, with about 3.9% in the top ten. The sequencing used CD4+ or CD8+ T cells sorted from blood, collected in a trial of the OX40 agonist ivuxolimab. The receptors were gathered from an adult with an advanced solid tumor such as melanoma, head and neck, liver or kidney cancer.

The rearrangement joins TRBV4-1 to TRBJ2-3, with no clear D. The CDR3 runs to 13 residues. V gave up 0 bases and J gave up 3 bases, with 4 bases separating them. CDR1 is MGHRA, CDR2 YSYEKL, per germline. CDR3 loop: CASSQEGTDTQYF. In nucleotides, the CDR3 is TGCGCCAGCAGCCAAGAGGGGACAGATACGCAGTATTTT.

The chain joins TRBV14 to TRBJ2-5; D not certain. V was cut by 2 bases and J by 1 base, with 11 bases left in between. The CDR3 sequence is 15 residues long. Germline assignment: CDR1 SGHDN and CDR2 FVKESK. The CDR3 region has the DNA TGTGCCAGCAGCCAATCTTGGTTCAGCCAAGAGACCCAGTACTTC. It yields the protein CASSQSWFSQETQYF.